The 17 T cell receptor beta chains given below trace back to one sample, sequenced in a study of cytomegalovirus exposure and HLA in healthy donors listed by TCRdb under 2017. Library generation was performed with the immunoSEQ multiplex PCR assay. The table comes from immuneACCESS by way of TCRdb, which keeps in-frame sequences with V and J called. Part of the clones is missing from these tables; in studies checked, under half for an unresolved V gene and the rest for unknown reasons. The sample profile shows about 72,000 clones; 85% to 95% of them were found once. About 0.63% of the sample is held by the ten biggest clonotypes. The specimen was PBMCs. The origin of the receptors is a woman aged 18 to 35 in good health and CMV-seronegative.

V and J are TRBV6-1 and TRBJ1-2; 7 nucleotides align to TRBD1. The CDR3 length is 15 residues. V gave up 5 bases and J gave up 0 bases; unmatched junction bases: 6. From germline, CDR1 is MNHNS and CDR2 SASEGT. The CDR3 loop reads CASSILQGANYGYTF. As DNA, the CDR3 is TGTGCCAGCAGTATCCTCCAGGGGGCTAACTATGGCTACACCTTC.

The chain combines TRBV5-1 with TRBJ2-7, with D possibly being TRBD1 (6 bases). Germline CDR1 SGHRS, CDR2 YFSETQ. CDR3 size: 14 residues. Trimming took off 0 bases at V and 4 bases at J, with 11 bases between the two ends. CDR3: CASSLAGERYEQYF. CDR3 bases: TGCGCCAGCAGCTTGGCAGGGGAGAGGTACGAGCAGTACTTC.

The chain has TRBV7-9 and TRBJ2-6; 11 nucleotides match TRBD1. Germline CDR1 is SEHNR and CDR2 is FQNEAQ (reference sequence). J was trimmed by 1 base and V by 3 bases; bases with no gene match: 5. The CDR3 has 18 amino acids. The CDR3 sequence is CASSFGQGARSGANVLTF. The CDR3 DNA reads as TGTGCCAGCAGCTTCGGACAGGGGGCAAGGTCTGGGGCCAACGTCCTGACTTTC.

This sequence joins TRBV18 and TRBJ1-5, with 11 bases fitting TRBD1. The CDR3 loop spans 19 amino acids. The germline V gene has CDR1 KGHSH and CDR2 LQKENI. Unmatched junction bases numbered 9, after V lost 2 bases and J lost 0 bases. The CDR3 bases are TGTGCCAGCTCACCATCCCGGACAGGGGGCGGCTTTAGCAATCAGCCCCAGCATTTT. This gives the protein CASSPSRTGGGFSNQPQHF. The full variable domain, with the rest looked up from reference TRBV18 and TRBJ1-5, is NAGVMQNPRHLVRRRGQEARLRCSPMKGHSHVYWYRQLPEEGLKFMVYLQKENIIDESGMPKERFSAEFPKEGPSILRIQQVVRGDSAAYFCASSPSRTGGGFSNQPQHFGDGTRLSIL.

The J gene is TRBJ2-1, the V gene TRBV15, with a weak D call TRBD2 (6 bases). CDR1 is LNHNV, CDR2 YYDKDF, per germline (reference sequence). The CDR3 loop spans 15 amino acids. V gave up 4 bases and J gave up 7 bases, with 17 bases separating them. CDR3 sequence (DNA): TGTGCCACCAGCAACCCGGGGGATTTCCTGAATGAGCAGTTCTTC. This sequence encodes CATSNPGDFLNEQFF.

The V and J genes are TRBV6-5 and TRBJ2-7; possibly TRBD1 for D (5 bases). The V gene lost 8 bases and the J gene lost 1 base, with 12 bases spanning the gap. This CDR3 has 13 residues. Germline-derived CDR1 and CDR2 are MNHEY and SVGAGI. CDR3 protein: CASGREVSYEQYF. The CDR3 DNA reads TGTGCCAGCGGCAGGGAAGTTTCCTACGAGCAGTACTTC.

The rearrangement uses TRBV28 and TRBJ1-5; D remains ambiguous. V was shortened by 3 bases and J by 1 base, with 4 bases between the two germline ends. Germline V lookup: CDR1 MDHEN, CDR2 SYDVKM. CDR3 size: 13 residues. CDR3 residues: CASSFKSNQPQHF. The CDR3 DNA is TGTGCCAGCAGTTTTAAAAGCAATCAGCCCCAGCATTTT.

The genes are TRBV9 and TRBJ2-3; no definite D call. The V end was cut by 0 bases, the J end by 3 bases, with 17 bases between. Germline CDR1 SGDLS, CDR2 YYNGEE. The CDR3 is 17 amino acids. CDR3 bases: TGTGCCAGCAGCGTAGAAGGCCACGGAGTTGGTACAGATACGCAGTATTTT. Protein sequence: CASSVEGHGVGTDTQYF. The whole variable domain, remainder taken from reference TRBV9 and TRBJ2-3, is DSGVTQTPKHLITATGQRVTLRCSPRSGDLSVYWYQQSLDQGLQFLIQYYNGEERAKGNILERFSAQQFPDLHSELNLSSLELGDSALYFCASSVEGHGVGTDTQYFGPGTRLTVL.

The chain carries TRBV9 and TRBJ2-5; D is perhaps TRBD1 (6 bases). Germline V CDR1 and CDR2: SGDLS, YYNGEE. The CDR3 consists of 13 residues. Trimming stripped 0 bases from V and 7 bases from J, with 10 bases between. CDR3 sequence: CASSVEAGVTQYF. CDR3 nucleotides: TGTGCCAGCAGCGTAGAGGCAGGGGTGACCCAGTACTTC.

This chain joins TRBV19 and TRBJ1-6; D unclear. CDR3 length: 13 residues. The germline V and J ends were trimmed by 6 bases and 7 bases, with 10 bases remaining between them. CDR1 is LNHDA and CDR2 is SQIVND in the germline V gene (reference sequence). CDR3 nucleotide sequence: TGTGCCAGTAGCCCCGGCGGAAATTCACCCCTCCACTTT. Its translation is CASSPGGNSPLHF. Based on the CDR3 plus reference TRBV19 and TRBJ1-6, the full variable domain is DGGITQSPKYLFRKEGQNVTLSCEQNLNHDAMYWYRQDPGQGLRLIYYSQIVNDFQKGDIAEGYSVSREKKESFPLTVTSAQKNPTAFYLCASSPGGNSPLHFGNGTRLTVT.

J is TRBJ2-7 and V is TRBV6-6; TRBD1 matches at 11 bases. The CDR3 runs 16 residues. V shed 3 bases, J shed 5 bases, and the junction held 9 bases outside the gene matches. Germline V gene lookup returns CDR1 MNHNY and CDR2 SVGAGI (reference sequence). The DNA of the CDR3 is TGTGCCAGCAGTTATTTCGGGACAGGGGGTTCTAACGAGCAGTACTTC. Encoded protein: CASSYFGTGGSNEQYF.

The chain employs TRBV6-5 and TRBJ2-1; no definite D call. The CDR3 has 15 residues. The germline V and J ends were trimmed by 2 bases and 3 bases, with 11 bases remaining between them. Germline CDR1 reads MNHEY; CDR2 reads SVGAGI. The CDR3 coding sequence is TGTGCCAGCAGTTACGGGCATTCCAGCTACAATGAGCAGTTCTTC. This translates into CASSYGHSSYNEQFF.

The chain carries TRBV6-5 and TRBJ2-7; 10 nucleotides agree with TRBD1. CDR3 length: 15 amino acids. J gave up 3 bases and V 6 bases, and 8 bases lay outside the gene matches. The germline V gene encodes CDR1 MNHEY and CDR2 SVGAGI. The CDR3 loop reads CASRQGGTGVYEQYF. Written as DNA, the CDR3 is TGTGCCAGCAGACAGGGGGGGACAGGGGTCTACGAGCAGTACTTC.

CDR3 in DNA: TGTGCCGCAATAGAAAACCAGAGGCCTGAAGCTTTCTTT. As protein: CAAIENQRPEAFF. The genes are TRBV28 and TRBJ1-1, with D unclear. Between the trimmed V and J ends, which lost 11 bases and 6 bases, there was a span of 19 bases. The CDR3 has 13 residues. Germline values: CDR1 MDHEN, CDR2 SYDVKM.

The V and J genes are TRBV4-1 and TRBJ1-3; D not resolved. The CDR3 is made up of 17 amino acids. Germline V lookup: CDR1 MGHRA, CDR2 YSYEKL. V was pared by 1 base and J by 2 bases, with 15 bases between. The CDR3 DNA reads TGCGCCAGCAGCCAAGGTTTTGGGCACCGGACTGGAAACACCATATATTTT. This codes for CASSQGFGHRTGNTIYF.

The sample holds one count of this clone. CDR3 nucleotide sequence: TGTGCCAGCAGCTTCCAGGGGGCCCCCGGGGAGCTGTTTTTT. This encodes CASSFQGAPGELFF. This sequence joins TRBV7-2 and TRBJ2-2, with TRBD1 identical over 8 bases. Germline trimming cut 3 bases from V and 6 bases from J; bases unmatched to any gene: 3. CDR3 length: 14 residues. CDR1 and CDR2 from the germline V gene are SGHTA and FQGNSA.

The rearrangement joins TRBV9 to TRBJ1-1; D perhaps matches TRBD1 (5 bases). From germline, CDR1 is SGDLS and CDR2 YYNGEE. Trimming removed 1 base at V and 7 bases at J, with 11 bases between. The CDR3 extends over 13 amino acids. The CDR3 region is CASSVQGPYEAFF. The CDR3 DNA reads TGTGCCAGCAGCGTACAGGGCCCCTATGAAGCTTTCTTT.